The rows below give T cell receptor beta chains drawn from one sample of a study of blood T cell repertoires in COVID-19. Clones were read by immunoSEQ multiplex PCR, and TCRdb kept only the in-frame ones, dropping some. Among 150,000 to 180,000 clones, about 80% were seen once, and the ten largest hold about 29%. The sequenced sample was peripheral blood. The receptors were gathered from a woman in her sixties or seventies with acute or convalescent COVID-19. CDR3s include the opening cysteine and the closing phenylalanine or tryptophan. Fields, in order: J gene, D gene, V gene, CDR3 protein. D genes are given only for firm matches.

J gene: TRBJ1-1
D gene: .
V gene: TRBV6-5
CDR3 protein: CASSSTVNTEAFF

J gene: TRBJ2-7
D gene: .
V gene: TRBV19
CDR3 protein: CASRTLDSYEQYF

J gene: TRBJ1-6
D gene: TRBD1
V gene: TRBV7-9
CDR3 protein: CASSFPTQQGSSYNSPLHF

J gene: TRBJ1-1
D gene: TRBD1
V gene: TRBV2
CDR3 protein: CASTDRVGYTEAFF

J gene: TRBJ2-2
D gene: TRBD1
V gene: TRBV24-1
CDR3 protein: CATSDFVDRSGELFF

J gene: TRBJ1-6
D gene: .
V gene: TRBV3-1/TRBV3-2
CDR3 protein: CASSQEAGYSYNSPLHF

J gene: TRBJ1-2
D gene: .
V gene: TRBV3-1/TRBV3-2
CDR3 protein: CASSHGGGWNYGYTF

J gene: TRBJ1-2
D gene: .
V gene: TRBV27
CDR3 protein: CASSSRFYGYTF

J gene: TRBJ1-6
D gene: TRBD1
V gene: TRBV7-8
CDR3 protein: CASSLGSGGYSPLHF

J gene: TRBJ1-2
D gene: .
V gene: TRBV28
CDR3 protein: CASRTEGRGYGYTF

J gene: TRBJ2-1
D gene: TRBD1
V gene: TRBV5-5
CDR3 protein: CASNYVGTAYNEQFF

J gene: TRBJ2-3
D gene: .
V gene: TRBV9
CDR3 protein: CASSVTSFVVLDTQYF

J gene: TRBJ1-4
D gene: TRBD1
V gene: TRBV28
CDR3 protein: CASRPRDRANEKLFF

J gene: TRBJ1-1
D gene: .
V gene: TRBV7-9
CDR3 protein: CASSSQGEVNTEAFF

J gene: TRBJ1-2
D gene: .
V gene: TRBV4-1
CDR3 protein: CASSPVEASYGYTF

J gene: TRBJ1-2
D gene: TRBD1
V gene: TRBV19
CDR3 protein: CASSSDRVGLGYTF

J gene: TRBJ2-1
D gene: TRBD2
V gene: TRBV3-1/TRBV3-2
CDR3 protein: CASSHFSGGSYNEQFF

J gene: TRBJ1-5
D gene: TRBD1
V gene: TRBV6-5
CDR3 protein: CASSRTGSGNQPQHF

J gene: TRBJ2-3
D gene: .
V gene: TRBV2
CDR3 protein: CAVGSGVEDTQYF

J gene: TRBJ2-5
D gene: TRBD2
V gene: TRBV19
CDR3 protein: CASSRRGGVQETQYF

J gene: TRBJ2-5
D gene: .
V gene: TRBV5-4
CDR3 protein: CASSFGTPIQETQYF

J gene: TRBJ1-5
D gene: TRBD1
V gene: TRBV23-1
CDR3 protein: CASSHPGQGDQPQHF

J gene: TRBJ1-5
D gene: TRBD1
V gene: TRBV27
CDR3 protein: CASSPRGAGGYQPQHF